This T cell receptor beta chain was sequenced for a study of CD8 T cells in Susac syndrome. Germline V gene data show CDR1 as LNHNV and CDR2 as YYDKDF (reference sequence). The CDR3 has 13 amino acids. Between the trimmed V and J ends, which lost 4 bases and 8 bases, there was a span of 11 bases. A quantity of about 0.5 to 1 ug RNA underwent reverse transcription using random hexamers. MiXCR was run by TCRdb on the immunoSEQ multiplex PCR reads, yielding one entry per CDR3 protein. The table lists some 110,000 distinct CDR3 sequences, approximately 95% of them singletons, with 0.4% to 0.5% in the top ten.

This clonotype originated in a human donor with Susac syndrome. V is TRBV15 and J is TRBJ2-2; D remains ambiguous. Sequencing input: CD8+ T cells from PBMCs. In nucleotides, the CDR3 is TGTGCCACCAGCAATCGTGAAGGGGGGGAGCTGTTTTTT. It codes for CATSNREGGELFF. Looking up the rest from reference TRBV15 and TRBJ2-2 gives the full variable domain: DAMVIQNPRYQVTQFGKPVTLSCSQTLNHNVMYWYQQKSSQAPKLLFHYYDKDFNNEADTPDNFQSRRPNTSFCFLDIRSPGLGDTAMYLCATSNREGGELFFGEGSRLTVL.